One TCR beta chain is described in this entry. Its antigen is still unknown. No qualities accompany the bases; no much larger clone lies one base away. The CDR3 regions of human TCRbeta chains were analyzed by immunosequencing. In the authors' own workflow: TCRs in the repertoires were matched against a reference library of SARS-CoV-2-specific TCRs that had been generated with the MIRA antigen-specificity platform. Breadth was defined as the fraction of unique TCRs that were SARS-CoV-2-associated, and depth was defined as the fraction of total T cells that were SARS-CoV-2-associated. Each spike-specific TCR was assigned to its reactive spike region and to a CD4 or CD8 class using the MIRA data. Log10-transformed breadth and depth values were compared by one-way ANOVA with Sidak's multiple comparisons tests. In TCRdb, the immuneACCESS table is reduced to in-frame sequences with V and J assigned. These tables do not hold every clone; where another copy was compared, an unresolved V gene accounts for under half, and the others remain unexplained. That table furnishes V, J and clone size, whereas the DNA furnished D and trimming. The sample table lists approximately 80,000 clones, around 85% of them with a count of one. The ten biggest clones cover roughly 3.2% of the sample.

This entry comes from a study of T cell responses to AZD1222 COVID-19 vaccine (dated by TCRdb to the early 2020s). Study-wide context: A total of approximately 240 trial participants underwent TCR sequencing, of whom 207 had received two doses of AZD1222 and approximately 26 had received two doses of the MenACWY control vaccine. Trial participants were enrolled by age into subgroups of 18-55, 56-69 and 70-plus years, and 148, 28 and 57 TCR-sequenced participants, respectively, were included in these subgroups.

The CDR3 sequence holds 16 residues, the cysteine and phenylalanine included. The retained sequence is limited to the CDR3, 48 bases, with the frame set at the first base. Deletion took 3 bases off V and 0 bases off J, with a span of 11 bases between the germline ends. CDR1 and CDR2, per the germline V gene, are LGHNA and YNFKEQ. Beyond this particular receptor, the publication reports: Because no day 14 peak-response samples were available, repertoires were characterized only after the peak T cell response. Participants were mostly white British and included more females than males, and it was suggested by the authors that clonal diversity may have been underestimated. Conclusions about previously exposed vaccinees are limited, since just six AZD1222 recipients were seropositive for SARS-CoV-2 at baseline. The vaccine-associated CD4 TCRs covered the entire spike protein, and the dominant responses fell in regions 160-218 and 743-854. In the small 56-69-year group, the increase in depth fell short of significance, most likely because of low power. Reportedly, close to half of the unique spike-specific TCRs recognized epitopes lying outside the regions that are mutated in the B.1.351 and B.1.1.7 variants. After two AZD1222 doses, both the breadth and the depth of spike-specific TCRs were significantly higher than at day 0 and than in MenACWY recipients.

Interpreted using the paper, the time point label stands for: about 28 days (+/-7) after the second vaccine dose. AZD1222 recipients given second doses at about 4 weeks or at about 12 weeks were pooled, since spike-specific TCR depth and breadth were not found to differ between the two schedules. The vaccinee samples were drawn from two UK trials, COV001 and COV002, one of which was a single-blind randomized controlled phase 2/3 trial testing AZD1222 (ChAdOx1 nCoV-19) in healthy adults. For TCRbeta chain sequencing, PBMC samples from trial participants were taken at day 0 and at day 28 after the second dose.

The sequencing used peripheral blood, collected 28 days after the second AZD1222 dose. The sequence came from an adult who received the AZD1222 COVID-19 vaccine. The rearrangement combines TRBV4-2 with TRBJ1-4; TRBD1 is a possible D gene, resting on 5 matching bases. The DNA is TGTGCCAGCAGCCAGGGGAGGGGTGCAACTAATGAAAAACTGTTTTTT. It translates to CASSQGRGATNEKLFF.